This T cell receptor beta chain was obtained from a study of spatial heterogeneity in lung cancer. Time point noted: sample taken at primary tumor resection. Unsorted whole RNA samples from tumor, nontumor lung or frozen PBMC were sequenced. Germline lookup yields CDR1 SQVTM and CDR2 ANQGSEA. The CDR3 length is 18 residues. Germline trimming cut 0 bases from V and 2 bases from J; bases unmatched to any gene: 13. TCRdb reanalysed the 5' RACE reads using MiXCR and keeps one entry per CDR3 protein. The sample holds approximately 13,000 distinct CDR3 sequences; about 15% are singletons and the top ten take 37%.

This receptor was obtained from a male donor with early-stage non-small cell lung cancer. The specimen comprised PBMCs, sampled at surgery. The gene calls are TRBV29-1 and TRBJ2-3; 8 bases are shared with TRBD2. The CDR3, as DNA: TGCAGCGTTGAAGATGCCCTCCCGATAGCGGGGAACACAGATACGCAGTATTTT. Protein: CSVEDALPIAGNTDTQYF.